Sequencing of this TCR beta chain was carried out in a study of T cells in tumors after PD-1 blockade. Across the whole study: Treatment was either pembrolizumab 200 mg every 3 weeks or cemiplimab 350 mg every 2 weeks.

A single count supports this clone. Input was about 616 ng to 6,500 ng of genomic DNA from tumor or blood. TCRdb's table, derived via immunoSEQ multiplex PCR, lists solely in-frame clones and lacks some. The data contain 20,000 to 25,000 clones, 78% of them singletons. Germline-derived CDR1 and CDR2 are SGHRS and YFSETQ. The V gene lost 0 bases and the J gene lost 4 bases, with 17 bases spanning the gap. CDR3 length: 16 residues. This rearrangement joins TRBV5-1 to TRBJ2-7; possible D gene TRBD2, 6 bases. The sequences come from PBMCs, collected before anti-PD-1 treatment. This sequence was found in a human donor with basal cell carcinoma. The CDR3 region has the DNA TGCGCCAGCAGCTTGGCCGACGGGGGTGCCCCTTACGAGCAGTACTTC. Residues: CASSLADGGAPYEQYF.